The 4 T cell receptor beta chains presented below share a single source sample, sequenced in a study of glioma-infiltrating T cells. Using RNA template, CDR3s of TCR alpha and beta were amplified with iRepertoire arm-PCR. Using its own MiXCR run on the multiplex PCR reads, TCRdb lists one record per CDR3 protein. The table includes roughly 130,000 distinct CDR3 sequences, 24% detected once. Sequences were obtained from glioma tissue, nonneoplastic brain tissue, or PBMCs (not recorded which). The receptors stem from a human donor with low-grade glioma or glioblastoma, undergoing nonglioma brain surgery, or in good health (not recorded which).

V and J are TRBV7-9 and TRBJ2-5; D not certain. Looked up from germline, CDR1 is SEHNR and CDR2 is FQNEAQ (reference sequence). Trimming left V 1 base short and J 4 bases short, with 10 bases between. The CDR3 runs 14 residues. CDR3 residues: CASSLGNMGETQYF. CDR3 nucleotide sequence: TGTGCCAGCAGCTTAGGGAACATGGGAGAGACCCAGTACTTC. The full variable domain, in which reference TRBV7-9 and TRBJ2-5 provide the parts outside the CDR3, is DTGVSQNPRHKITKRGQNVTFRCDPISEHNRLYWYRQTLGQGPEFLTYFQNEAQLEKSRLLSDRFSAERPKGSFSTLEIQRTEQGDSAMYLCASSLGNMGETQYFGPGTRLLVL.

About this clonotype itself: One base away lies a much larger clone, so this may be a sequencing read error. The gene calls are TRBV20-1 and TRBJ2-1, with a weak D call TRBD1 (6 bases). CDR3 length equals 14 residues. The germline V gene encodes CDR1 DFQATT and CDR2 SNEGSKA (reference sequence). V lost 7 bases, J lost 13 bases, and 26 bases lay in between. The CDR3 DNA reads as TGCAGTGTCAGACCCCCTGCAGGGGCAGAGACCCAGTTCTTC. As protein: CSVRPPAGAETQFF.

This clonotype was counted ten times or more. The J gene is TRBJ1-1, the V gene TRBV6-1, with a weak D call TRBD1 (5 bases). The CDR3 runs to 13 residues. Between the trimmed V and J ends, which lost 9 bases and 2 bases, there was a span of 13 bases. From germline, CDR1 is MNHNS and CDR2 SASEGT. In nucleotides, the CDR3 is TGTGCCAGTACAATGGGGCCTAACACTGAAGCTTTCTTT. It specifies CASTMGPNTEAFF.

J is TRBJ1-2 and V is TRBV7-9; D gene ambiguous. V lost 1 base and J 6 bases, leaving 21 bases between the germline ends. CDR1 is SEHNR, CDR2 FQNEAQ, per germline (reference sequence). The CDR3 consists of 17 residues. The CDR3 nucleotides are TGTGCCAGCAGCTTAGAAGGGATGCACGTAACGGATGATGGCTACACCTTC. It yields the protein CASSLEGMHVTDDGYTF.